One sample yielded the 30 T cell receptor beta chains listed below, sequenced in a study of vaccination effects on CD4 cells after COVID-19. Sequencing was preceded by expansion of antigen-specific CD4+ T cells with viral peptide pools in the ViraFEST assay. Between days 10 and 11 of culture, CD4+ T cells were separated out. Negative nucleocapsid antibody tests before and after vaccination confirmed no previous SARS-CoV-2 infection. Clones were read by immunoSEQ multiplex PCR, and TCRdb kept only the in-frame ones, dropping some. The sample carries 25,000 or so clones, under 75% recorded once. Their antigens remain unidentified. The sample here was CD4+ T cells from PBMCs cultured with HCoV-OC43 spike peptides, taken before COVID-19 vaccination. Specified subset: HCoV-OC43 spike overlapping peptide pool stimulation. The receptors shown here come from a human donor who received a COVID-19 vaccine.

CDR3 nucleotide sequence: TGTGCCAGCAGCCAGACCCAAGAGACCCAGTACTTC. Its translation is CASSQTQETQYF. The chain joins TRBV3-1 (or the pseudogene TRBV3-2) to TRBJ2-5; D is unresolved. Germline V gene data show CDR1 as LGHDT and CDR2 as YNNKEL (reference sequence). The CDR3 spans 12 residues. V was clipped by 3 bases and J by 1 base, with 3 bases between them.

This clone was detected once. The gene calls are TRBV5-1 and TRBJ2-7; unclear D gene. The CDR3 has 13 amino acids. In germline, CDR1 is SGHRS, CDR2 YFSETQ. The V gene lost 5 bases and the J gene lost 4 bases, with 13 bases spanning the gap. The CDR3 reads CASSLNQLYEQYF. In DNA, the CDR3 is TGCGCCAGCAGTTTGAACCAACTGTACGAGCAGTACTTC.

The CDR3 coding sequence is TGTGCCAGCAGCCCCATGGGGGCTAGCACAGATACGCAGTATTTT. It specifies CASSPMGASTDTQYF. The rearrangement uses TRBV7-6 and TRBJ2-3, with D perhaps TRBD1 (6 bases). This CDR3 is built from 15 residues. Germline V gene lookup returns CDR1 SGHVS and CDR2 FNYEAQ. Trimming pared 5 bases from V and 0 bases from J, leaving 12 bases between.

V is TRBV5-8 and J is TRBJ2-1; the D gene is possibly TRBD1 (6 bases). CDR1 and CDR2 from the germline V gene are SGHTS and YDEGEE. Deletions cut 0 bases from V and 1 base from J, with 11 bases between. CDR3 length equals 16 residues. CDR3 DNA: TGTGCCAGCAGCTTGGGGACAGTCCCTTCCTACAATGAGCAGTTCTTC. As protein: CASSLGTVPSYNEQFF. Filled out from reference TRBV5-8 and TRBJ2-1, the complete variable domain reads EAGVTQSPTHLIKTRGQQATLRCSPISGHTSVYWYQQALGLGLQFLLWYDEGEERNRGNFPPRFSGRQFPNYSSELNVNALELEDSALYLCASSLGTVPSYNEQFFGPGTRLTVL.

The chain links TRBV9 to TRBJ1-3; D is unresolved. Trimming removed 5 bases at V and 0 bases at J, with 12 bases between. This CDR3 region has 15 residues. CDR1 and CDR2 from the germline V gene are SGDLS and YYNGEE. This chain's CDR3 is CASSLTSYSGNTIYF. The CDR3 coding sequence is TGTGCCAGCAGTCTAACGTCGTACTCTGGAAACACCATATATTTT.

The rearrangement uses TRBV4-1 and TRBJ1-2, with D possibly being TRBD1 (5 bases). Germline CDR1 reads MGHRA; CDR2 reads YSYEKL. Deletions cut 5 bases from V and 7 bases from J, with 20 bases between. The CDR3 has 15 amino acids. Here the CDR3 DNA reads TGCGCCAGCAGCGCCCGGACGGAAGGGGTTGGTGGCTACACCTTC. Translated: CASSARTEGVGGYTF.

J is TRBJ2-7 and V is TRBV11-2; 7 bases fit TRBD2. Germline trimming cut 3 bases from V and 3 bases from J; bases unmatched to any gene: 2. Germline-derived CDR1 and CDR2 are SGHAT and FQNNGV. The CDR3 has 13 residues. CDR3 loop: CASSLSGDYEQYF. DNA for the CDR3: TGTGCCAGCAGCTTGAGCGGGGACTACGAGCAGTACTTC.

This clone was found a few times. V gene TRBV19 combines with J gene TRBJ1-6; 8 positions match TRBD1. Looked up from germline, CDR1 is LNHDA and CDR2 is SQIVND (reference sequence). V was pared by 1 base and J by 12 bases, with 5 bases of the junction left unmatched. The CDR3 totals 14 residues. The CDR3, as DNA: TGTGCCAGTAGTATAGGGCAGGGGGCCGAACCCCTCCACTTT. Residues: CASSIGQGAEPLHF.

The V gene is TRBV11-3, the J gene TRBJ2-3, with 12 bases matching TRBD1. The V gene's germline CDR1 is SGHNT and CDR2 YENEEA. V was clipped by 5 bases and J by 4 bases; unmatched bases: 4. This CDR3 region has 15 residues. Here the CDR3 DNA reads TGTGCCAGCAGCCCGGGACAGGGGGCTGCAGATACGCAGTATTTT. Encoded protein: CASSPGQGAADTQYF.

The chain couples TRBV20-1 to TRBJ2-7; no definite D call. Germline V CDR1 and CDR2: DFQATT, SNEGSKA (reference sequence). V shed 3 bases and J shed 5 bases, with 8 bases lying between them. This CDR3 is built from 11 residues. CDR3 region: CSASSRNEQYF. As DNA, the CDR3 is TGCAGTGCTAGTTCTAGGAACGAGCAGTACTTC.

The chain recombines TRBV9 with TRBJ2-1; 9 positions match TRBD1. CDR1 is SGDLS, CDR2 YYNGEE, per germline. This CDR3 comprises 18 residues. The ends lost 5 bases at V and 5 bases at J; junction bases unmatched: 17. CDR3 sequence: CASRTRPDPGTGNNEQFF. The DNA for the CDR3 is TGTGCCAGCAGGACCCGCCCCGATCCCGGGACAGGGAACAATGAGCAGTTCTTC. The full variable domain, its missing parts supplied by reference TRBV9 and TRBJ2-1, is DSGVTQTPKHLITATGQRVTLRCSPRSGDLSVYWYQQSLDQGLQFLIQYYNGEERAKGNILERFSAQQFPDLHSELNLSSLELGDSALYFCASRTRPDPGTGNNEQFFGPGTRLTVL.

The chain uses TRBV5-1 and TRBJ2-1; 10 bases align to TRBD1. Germline V gene data show CDR1 as SGHRS and CDR2 as YFSETQ. The ends lost 4 bases at V and 8 bases at J; junction bases unmatched: 15. The CDR3 runs to 17 residues. The CDR3 is CASSPTSGDRGVYEQFF. CDR3 bases: TGCGCCAGCAGCCCCACTTCGGGGGACAGGGGCGTGTATGAGCAGTTCTTC.

In this sample, this clone is medium-sized. The chain employs TRBV29-1 and TRBJ2-7; TRBD1 agrees at 8 bases. With 3 bases clipped from V and 7 bases from J, the junction kept 5 bases outside the gene matches. Germline CDR1 is SQVTM and CDR2 is ANQGSEA. The CDR3 length is 12 residues. The CDR3 region is CSVDRTGNEQYF. The CDR3 region has the DNA TGCAGCGTTGACAGGACAGGGAATGAGCAGTACTTC.

The chain combines TRBV4-1 with TRBJ2-1; 13 bases match TRBD2. The V segment lost 6 bases and the J segment 0 bases; nucleotides outside the gene matches: 14. The CDR3 spans 20 residues. Germline assignment: CDR1 MGHRA and CDR2 YSYEKL. In DNA, the CDR3 is TGCGCCAGCAGTCACACTAGACTAGCGGGAGGTCCGAGCTCCTACAATGAGCAGTTCTTC. Translating gives CASSHTRLAGGPSSYNEQFF.

This chain connects TRBV7-9 to TRBJ1-2; D ambiguous. CDR3 length: 12 amino acids. V was shortened by 2 bases and J by 4 bases, with 5 bases between the two germline ends. The germline CDR1 and CDR2 sequences are SEHNR and FQNEAQ (reference sequence). The chain's CDR3 is CASSLWGYGYTF. Written as DNA, the CDR3 is TGTGCCAGCAGCTTATGGGGCTATGGCTACACCTTC.

The chain couples TRBV5-4 to TRBJ2-5; TRBD2 matches at 11 bases. The CDR3 has 17 amino acids. Looked up from germline, CDR1 is SGHNT and CDR2 is YYREEE (reference sequence). V lost 0 bases to trimming and J lost 4 bases; unmatched junction nucleotides: 8. The CDR3 loop reads CASSLDGLAGGLETQYF. The CDR3 DNA reads TGTGCCAGCAGCTTGGATGGGCTAGCGGGAGGATTAGAGACCCAGTACTTC.

The V gene is TRBV6-2 or TRBV6-3, the J gene TRBJ2-7, with 10 bases aligning to TRBD2. Per germline, CDR1 MNHEY and CDR2 SVGEGT. Trimming took 2 bases from V and 4 from J; bases not matched to a gene: 8. The CDR3 extends over 16 amino acids. CDR3 residues: CASSYPSGRVGYEQYF. The CDR3, as DNA: TGTGCCAGCAGTTACCCGAGCGGGAGGGTCGGTTACGAGCAGTACTTC.

This chain links TRBV3-1 (or the pseudogene TRBV3-2) with TRBJ1-4; D may be TRBD1 (5 bases). CDR3 length: 15 residues. Looked up from germline, CDR1 is LGHDT and CDR2 is YNNKEL (reference sequence). Trimming took 2 bases from V and 4 from J, leaving 11 bases between them. The CDR3: CASSQTSQGNEKLFF. The CDR3, as DNA: TGTGCCAGCAGCCAAACAAGTCAGGGTAATGAAAAACTGTTTTTT.

This clone appeared a single time. J is TRBJ2-7 and V is TRBV4-1, with D perhaps matching TRBD2 (6 bases). Germline values: CDR1 MGHRA, CDR2 YSYEKL. V shed 0 bases and J shed 0 bases, with 12 bases lying between them. This CDR3 contains 16 residues. Here the CDR3 reads CASSQDSSGHSYEQYF. CDR3 nucleotides: TGCGCCAGCAGCCAAGATTCCAGCGGGCACTCCTACGAGCAGTACTTC.

CDR3 coding DNA: TGTGCCAGCAGCCTCCTACAGAAGCGCGCGGCTGAAGCTTTCTTT. It encodes CASSLLQKRAAEAFF. The genes are TRBV14 and TRBJ1-1, with D unresolved. The CDR3 totals 15 residues. Trimming took off 4 bases at V and 6 bases at J, with 18 bases between the two ends. Germline V CDR1 and CDR2: SGHDN, FVKESK.

V is TRBV15 and J is TRBJ1-1; TRBD1 might be the D (5 bases). This CDR3 comprises 13 residues. Deletions cut 9 bases from V and 11 bases from J, with 22 bases between. Germline CDR1 reads LNHNV; CDR2 reads YYDKDF (reference sequence). The CDR3: CATGARNRDGAFF. The DNA of the CDR3 is TGTGCCACAGGGGCGCGCAATAGGGACGGCGCTTTCTTT.

This clone was detected a few times. The genes are TRBV18 and TRBJ1-4; possible D gene TRBD1, 5 bases. Germline V gives CDR1 KGHSH, CDR2 LQKENI. This CDR3 region has 14 residues. Trimming cost V 5 bases and J 8 bases, with 15 bases left between them. CDR3 bases: TGTGCCAGCTCATCATCGACAGAACAGGAAAAACTGTTTTTT. Residues: CASSSSTEQEKLFF.

Only a few counts were recorded for this clone. This rearrangement joins TRBV19 to TRBJ1-2; 8 nucleotides align to TRBD1. The germline CDR1 and CDR2 sequences are LNHDA and SQIVND (reference sequence). V dropped 5 bases and J dropped 5; count of bases not matched to a gene: 13. This CDR3 is built from 16 residues. The DNA of the CDR3 is TGTGCCAGTAGTCCGAAGACAGGGGTTATTGAGTATGGCTACACCTTC. Its translation: CASSPKTGVIEYGYTF. Drawing the rest from reference TRBV19 and TRBJ1-2, the complete variable domain is DGGITQSPKYLFRKEGQNVTLSCEQNLNHDAMYWYRQDPGQGLRLIYYSQIVNDFQKGDIAEGYSVSREKKESFPLTVTSAQKNPTAFYLCASSPKTGVIEYGYTFGSGTRLTVV.

This clone came up a few times. CDR3 residues: CASSSRETQYF. CDR3 DNA sequence: TGTGCCAGTAGTAGTCGGGAGACCCAGTACTTC. The chain carries TRBV19 and TRBJ2-5; D unresolved. CDR3 length: 11 residues. CDR1 is LNHDA, CDR2 SQIVND, per germline (reference sequence). The V gene lost 4 bases and the J gene lost 5 bases, with 5 bases spanning the gap.

The rearrangement joins TRBV6-5 to TRBJ2-7; TRBD2 agrees at 14 bases. The V and J ends lost 6 bases and 2 bases, in that order; junction bases with no gene match: 3. The CDR3 length is 15 residues. Germline CDR1 is MNHEY and CDR2 is SVGAGI. The CDR3 is CASRGGLAGAYEQYF. The CDR3 region has the DNA TGTGCCAGCAGAGGGGGACTAGCGGGGGCCTACGAGCAGTACTTC.

The chain carries TRBV9 and TRBJ1-1, with D perhaps matching TRBD1 (6 bases). From germline, CDR1 is SGDLS and CDR2 YYNGEE. The CDR3 is made up of 16 amino acids. Between the trimmed V and J ends, which lost 0 bases and 6 bases, there was a span of 18 bases. The CDR3 sequence: CASSVATTGYFAEAFF. CDR3 nucleotide sequence: TGTGCCAGCAGCGTAGCTACTACAGGGTATTTCGCTGAAGCTTTCTTT.

This clone was observed a handful of times. V gene TRBV15 combines with J gene TRBJ2-1; 7 positions agree with TRBD2. Germline values: CDR1 LNHNV, CDR2 YYDKDF (reference sequence). The CDR3 is made up of 16 amino acids. After removal of 2 bases from V and 6 bases from J, the junction contained 10 bases not matched to a gene. This CDR3 is CATSRPASGKGNEQFF. Here the CDR3 DNA reads TGTGCCACCAGCAGACCGGCCAGCGGGAAGGGCAATGAGCAGTTCTTC.

This clone showed up just a few times. The CDR3 bases are TGTGCCAGCAGCTTAAATTCCGGCGGGGGGCAAGATGAGCAGTTCTTC. Protein sequence: CASSLNSGGGQDEQFF. This chain links TRBV7-9 with TRBJ2-1; 8 nucleotides line up with TRBD2. The CDR3 spans 16 residues. V gave up 2 bases and J gave up 8 bases; unmatched junction bases: 11. Per the germline V gene, CDR1 is SEHNR and CDR2 is FQNEAQ (reference sequence).

The gene calls are TRBV20-1 and TRBJ2-1; D is uncertain. V lost 4 bases and J lost 5, with 6 bases in between. Germline CDR1 is DFQATT and CDR2 is SNEGSKA (reference sequence). The CDR3 consists of 11 residues. This CDR3 reads CSATVNNEQFF. The CDR3 DNA reads as TGCAGTGCTACCGTGAACAATGAGCAGTTCTTC.

The chain combines TRBV5-6 with TRBJ2-4, with 11 nucleotides matching TRBD2. Germline V gene lookup returns CDR1 SGHDT and CDR2 YYEEEE. This CDR3 region has 19 residues. The V and J ends lost 2 bases and 0 bases, in that order; junction bases with no gene match: 10. The CDR3 here is CASSFFLAGGYLAKNIQYF. In DNA form, the CDR3 reads TGTGCCAGCAGCTTTTTCCTAGCGGGAGGTTATCTAGCCAAAAACATTCAGTACTTC.